This T cell receptor (beta chain) was sequenced in a study of T-cell memory formation after mild COVID-19. Study context: TCR clusters were mostly confined to one donor each. Study results and caveats: The CD4+ clones that contracted clustered mainly within CM and EM, and the CD8+ clones concentrated in EMRA.

Trimming took 3 bases from V and 7 from J, leaving 16 bases between them. This CDR3 region has 15 residues. Germline-derived CDR1 and CDR2 are SGHAT and FQNNGV. TCRdb reprocessed the 5' RACE reads with MiXCR, giving one entry per CDR3 protein. The sample lists about 350,000 distinct CDR3 sequences, 28% occurring once. Concerning this clonotype: Its antigen remains unknown.

The source is an adult woman who had mild COVID-19 (a few samples of this study predate the infection). Cell type and time point are not known. The V call is TRBV11-2, the J call TRBJ2-1; D gene ambiguous. What was sequenced was PBMCs or a T cell subset sorted from them (not recorded which). CDR3 nucleotide sequence: TGTGCCAGCAGCTTTTTCGTTTCGTCGATTAATGAGCAGTTCTTC. Protein: CASSFFVSSINEQFF.